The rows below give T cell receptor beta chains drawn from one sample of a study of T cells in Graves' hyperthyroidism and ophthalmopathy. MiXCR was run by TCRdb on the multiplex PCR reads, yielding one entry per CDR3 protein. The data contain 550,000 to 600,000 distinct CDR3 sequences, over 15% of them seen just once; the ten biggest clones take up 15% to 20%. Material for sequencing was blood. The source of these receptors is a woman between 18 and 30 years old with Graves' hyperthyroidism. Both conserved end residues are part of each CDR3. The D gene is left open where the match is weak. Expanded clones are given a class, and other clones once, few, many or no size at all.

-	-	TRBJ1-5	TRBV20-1	CSARDPHYSNQPQHF	TGCAGTGCTAGAGATCCGCACTATAGCAATCAGCCCCAGCATTTT
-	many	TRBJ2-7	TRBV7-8	CASSQTPSYEQYF	TGTGCCAGCAGCCAGACACCCTCCTACGAGCAGTACTTC
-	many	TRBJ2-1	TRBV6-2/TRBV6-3	CASSYSYRTAEYNEQFF	TGTGCCAGCAGTTACTCATACAGGACAGCGGAATACAATGAGCAGTTCTTC
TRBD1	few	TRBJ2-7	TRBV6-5	CASSSRDRVIYEQYF	TGTGCCAGCAGTTCCAGAGACAGGGTGATCTACGAGCAGTACTTC
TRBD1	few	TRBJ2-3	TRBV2	CASRLDRGLADTQYF	TGTGCCAGCAGACTGGACAGGGGGCTAGCAGATACGCAGTATTTT
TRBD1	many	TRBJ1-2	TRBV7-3	CASSREGQGNRGYTF	TGTGCCAGCAGCCGAGAGGGACAGGGCAATCGAGGCTACACCTTC
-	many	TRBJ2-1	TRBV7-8	CASSMRVQFF	TGTGCCAGCAGCATGCGAGTGCAGTTCTTC
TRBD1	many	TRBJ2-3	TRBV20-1	CSAHIGQGKDTQYF	TGCAGTGCCCACATCGGACAGGGCAAAGATACGCAGTATTTT
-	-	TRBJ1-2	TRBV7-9	CASSLATVNYGYTF	TGTGCCAGCAGCTTGGCTACAGTTAACTATGGCTACACCTTC
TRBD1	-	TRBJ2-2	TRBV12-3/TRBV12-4	CASINDRGLYTGELFF	TGTGCCAGCATTAACGACAGGGGGCTGTACACCGGGGAGCTGTTTTTT
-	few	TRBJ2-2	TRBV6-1	CASSEALSGHYTGELFF	TGTGCCAGCAGTGAAGCGCTTTCGGGACACTACACCGGGGAGCTGTTTTTT
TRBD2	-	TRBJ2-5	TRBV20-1	CSADGSVRERETQYF	TGCAGTGCTGACGGGTCGGTGCGGGAGAGAGAGACCCAGTACTTC
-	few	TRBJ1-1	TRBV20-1	CSATDWENTEAFF	TGCAGTGCTACCGACTGGGAGAACACTGAAGCTTTCTTT
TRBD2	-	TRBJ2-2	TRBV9	CASSPHRPGLAGVTGELFF	TGTGCCAGCAGCCCCCACCGGCCGGGACTAGCGGGAGTCACCGGGGAGCTGTTTTTT
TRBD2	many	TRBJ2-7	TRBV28	CASSRAGGREQYF	TGTGCCAGCAGTCGAGCGGGAGGCCGGGAGCAGTACTTC
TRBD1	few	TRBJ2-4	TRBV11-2	CASSLDPSQGARNIQYF	TGTGCCAGCAGCTTAGATCCATCCCAGGGGGCGCGAAACATTCAGTACTTC
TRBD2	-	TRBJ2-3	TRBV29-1	CSVGYGRGGPDTQYF	TGCAGCGTTGGGTACGGGCGGGGGGGCCCAGATACGCAGTATTTT
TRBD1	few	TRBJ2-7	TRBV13	CASSLGSDRAPYF	TGTGCCAGCAGCTTAGGCTCGGACAGGGCGCCGTACTTC
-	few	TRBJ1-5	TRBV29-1	CSVGVGVGNQPQHF	TGCAGCGTTGGGGTTGGGGTGGGCAATCAGCCCCAGCATTTT
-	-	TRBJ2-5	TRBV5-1	CASSLSSGRETQYF	TGCGCCAGCAGCTTGTCGTCAGGTCGAGAGACCCAGTACTTC
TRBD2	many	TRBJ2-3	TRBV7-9	CASSLVAGRGDTQYF	TGTGCCAGCAGCTTAGTTGCCGGGAGGGGAGATACGCAGTATTTT
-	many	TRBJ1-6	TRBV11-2	CASSFGKPGANSPLHF	TGTGCCAGCAGCTTCGGTAAACCGGGAGCCAATTCACCCCTCCACTTT
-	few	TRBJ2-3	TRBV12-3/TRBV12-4	CASRWGTPDTQYF	TGTGCCAGCAGATGGGGGACCCCCGATACGCAGTATTTT
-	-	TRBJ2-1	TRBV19	CASSEQGPSNEQFF	TGTGCCAGTAGCGAACAGGGCCCCAGCAATGAGCAGTTCTTC
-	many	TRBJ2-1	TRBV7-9	CASTWTARDEQFF	TGTGCCAGCACCTGGACCGCGCGGGATGAGCAGTTCTTC
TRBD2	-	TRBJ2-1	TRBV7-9	CASSLEASGRVNEQFF	TGTGCCAGCAGCTTAGAGGCTAGCGGGAGGGTTAATGAGCAGTTCTTC
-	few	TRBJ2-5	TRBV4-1	CASSFRKQGGETQYF	TGCGCCAGCAGCTTTCGAAAACAGGGAGGGGAGACCCAGTACTTC
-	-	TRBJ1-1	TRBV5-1	CASSSPVGPGRGTEAFF	TGCGCCAGCAGCTCCCCCGTAGGGCCGGGGAGAGGGACTGAAGCTTTCTTT
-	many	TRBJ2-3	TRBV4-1	CASSQDDSPSSTDTQYF	TGCGCCAGCAGCCAAGATGACAGTCCCTCTAGCACAGATACGCAGTATTTT
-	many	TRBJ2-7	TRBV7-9	CASSAFYEQYF	TGTGCCAGCAGCGCCTTCTACGAGCAGTACTTC
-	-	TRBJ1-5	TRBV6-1	CASSSSAHTDHSNQPQHF	TGTGCCAGCAGTAGTTCGGCACACACCGACCATTCCAATCAGCCCCAGCATTTT
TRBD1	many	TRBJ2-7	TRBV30	CASQQGIAFGQYF	TGTGCCTCCCAACAGGGGATTGCGTTCGGGCAGTACTTC
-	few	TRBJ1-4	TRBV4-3	CASSQEVVGGLREKLFF	TGCGCCAGCAGCCAAGAAGTCGTCGGGGGGCTACGTGAAAAACTGTTTTTT
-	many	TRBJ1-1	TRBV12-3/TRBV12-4	CASSPGHPGTEAFF	TGTGCCAGCAGTCCCGGGCACCCCGGGACTGAAGCTTTCTTT
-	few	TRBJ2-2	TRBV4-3	CASSQDSLGLANTGELFF	TGCGCCAGCAGCCAAGATTCTCTCGGACTGGCTAACACCGGGGAGCTGTTTTTT
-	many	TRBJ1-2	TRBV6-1	CASSESGRPYGYTF	TGTGCCAGCAGTGAATCGGGGCGCCCCTATGGCTACACCTTC
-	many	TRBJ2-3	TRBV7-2	CASSPFADTQYF	TGTGCCAGCAGCCCCTTTGCAGATACGCAGTATTTT
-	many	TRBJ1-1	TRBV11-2	CASSPRGAGHTEAFF	TGTGCCAGCAGCCCAAGAGGTGCAGGACACACTGAAGCTTTCTTT
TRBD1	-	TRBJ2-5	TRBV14	CASSQWTGDPQRAQYF	TGTGCCAGCAGCCAATGGACAGGGGACCCCCAACGGGCCCAGTACTTC
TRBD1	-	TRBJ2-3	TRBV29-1	CSVEGAGTGTSTDTQYF	TGCAGCGTTGAAGGAGCCGGGACAGGGACTAGCACAGATACGCAGTATTTT
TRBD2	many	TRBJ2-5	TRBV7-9	CASSTPWTSGQETQYF	TGTGCCAGCAGCACACCATGGACTAGCGGACAAGAGACCCAGTACTTC
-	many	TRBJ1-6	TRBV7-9	CASSPVRAGDNSPLHF	TGTGCCAGCAGCCCCGTTCGGGCAGGTGATAATTCACCCCTCCACTTT
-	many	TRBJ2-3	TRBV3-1	CASSQDVGLRNTDTQYF	TGTGCCAGCAGCCAAGATGTTGGCCTCCGCAACACAGATACGCAGTATTTT
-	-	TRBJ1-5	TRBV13	CASSLGATGGNQPKHF	TGTGCCAGCAGCTTGGGGGCCACGGGGGGCAATCAGCCCAAGCATTTT
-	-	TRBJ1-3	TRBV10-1	CASSEYGRNTIYF	TGCGCCAGCAGTGAGTACGGGAGAAACACCATATATTTT
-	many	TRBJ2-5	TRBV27	CASSLSYQRETQYF	TGTGCCAGCAGTTTATCTTATCAGAGGGAGACCCAGTACTTC
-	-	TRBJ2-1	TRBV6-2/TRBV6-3	CASSTQSYNEQFF	TGTGCCAGCAGTACTCAATCCTACAATGAGCAGTTCTTC
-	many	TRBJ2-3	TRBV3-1	CASSQVGGTDTQYF	TGTGCCAGCAGCCAAGTTGGGGGCACAGATACGCAGTATTTT